In its sample, the clone carrying this TCR beta chain was seen once. The data were obtained in a study of blood T cell repertoires in COVID-19. CDR3 length equals 13 residues. Germline assignment: CDR1 GTSNPN and CDR2 SVGIG (reference sequence). V lost 2 bases, J lost 6 bases, and 3 bases stayed unmatched. Only in-frame clones appear in the TCRdb table, and some are missing; sequencing was by immunoSEQ multiplex PCR. The repertoire includes 65,000 to 80,000 clones, about 87% of them detected once, and roughly 8% sits in the top ten. Sequenced sample: peripheral blood. The rearrangement joins TRBV30 to TRBJ1-2; 10 nucleotides agree with TRBD1. This clonotype originated in a man aged 50 to 59 with active COVID-19. The CDR3 DNA follows: TGTGCCTGGAGTACAGGACAGGGGGATGGCTACACCTTC. Protein: CAWSTGQGDGYTF.